This entry lists 19 T cell receptor beta chains sequenced from one sample in a study of regulatory dendritic cells for organ transplantation. Only in-frame clones appear in the TCRdb table, and some are missing; sequencing was by immunoSEQ multiplex PCR. The sample gives under 45,000 clones, roughly 91% of which show up once; under 0.065% is in the top ten. Input material: naive CD4+ T cells from blood. Sample subset: CD45RA+ naive T cells. These receptors all stem from a human donor in good health.

The V gene is TRBV7-3, the J gene TRBJ1-1; no definite D call. The CDR3 contains 12 residues. CDR1 SGHTA and CDR2 FQGTGA come from the germline V gene. V was clipped by 5 bases and J by 7 bases, with 11 bases between them. CDR3: CASSQFGNEAFF. The CDR3 DNA sequence: TGTGCCAGCAGCCAGTTCGGTAATGAAGCTTTCTTT.

This rearrangement joins TRBV4-3 to TRBJ1-6; possibly TRBD1 for D (5 bases). Germline V gene data show CDR1 as LGHNA and CDR2 as YSLEER. The ends were cut back, 3 bases at V and 10 bases at J, with 16 bases in the middle. The CDR3 consists of 15 residues. The DNA of the CDR3 is TGCGCCAGCAGCCAGAAGACAGCGAATGAGTCACCCCTCCACTTT. Amino acid sequence: CASSQKTANESPLHF.

The V and J genes are TRBV9 and TRBJ2-5; D not certain. V was clipped by 2 bases and J by 5 bases, with 13 bases between them. This CDR3 has 14 amino acids. CDR1 is SGDLS and CDR2 is YYNGEE in the germline V gene. The CDR3 DNA reads as TGTGCCAGCAGCGTTGGGGATCCACTTGAGACCCAGTACTTC. The encoded protein is CASSVGDPLETQYF.

CDR3 protein: CASSQFTGPYGYTF. CDR3 bases: TGTGCCAGCAGCCAATTTACAGGGCCCTATGGCTACACCTTC. This rearrangement joins TRBV6-5 to TRBJ1-2; the D gene is possibly TRBD1 (6 bases). CDR1 and CDR2 (germline): MNHEY, SVGAGI. The CDR3 length is 14 residues. V dropped 6 bases and J dropped 4 bases, with 15 bases sitting between them.

The chain employs TRBV9 and TRBJ2-5; D gene uncertain. This CDR3 comprises 16 residues. With 1 base removed from V and 5 bases from J, the gap between germline ends came to 18 bases. Germline V lookup: CDR1 SGDLS, CDR2 YYNGEE. CDR3 sequence: CASSVRQTSVGETQYF. CDR3 sequence (DNA): TGTGCCAGCAGCGTAAGGCAGACATCCGTGGGGGAGACCCAGTACTTC.

The CDR3, as DNA: TGTGCCAGCGGTACCCGGGATGAGCAGTTCTTC. Translation: CASGTRDEQFF. V gene TRBV2 combines with J gene TRBJ2-1, with D uncertain. Germline assignment: CDR1 SNHLY and CDR2 FYNNEI. V lost 8 bases and J 8 bases, leaving 10 bases between the germline ends. The CDR3 covers 11 residues.

The chain is built from TRBV7-6 and TRBJ2-1; TRBD1 matches at 8 bases. The CDR3 is made up of 16 amino acids. J gave up 7 bases and V 4 bases, and 12 bases lay outside the gene matches. Germline assignment: CDR1 SGHVS and CDR2 FNYEAQ. CDR3 protein: CASSSTGAGGLNEQFF. CDR3 coding DNA: TGTGCCAGCAGCTCCACCGGGGCAGGGGGCTTGAATGAGCAGTTCTTC.

The V gene is TRBV7-9, the J gene TRBJ2-7; D is uncertain. CDR1 is SEHNR and CDR2 is FQNEAQ in the germline V gene (reference sequence). Trimming shortened V by 5 bases and J by 2 bases, and 19 bases separated the two germline ends. The length of the CDR3 is 16 residues. The CDR3 loop is CASSLINPQIAYEQYF. CDR3 sequence (DNA): TGTGCCAGCAGCCTTATAAACCCGCAGATTGCCTACGAGCAGTACTTC.

This chain links TRBV5-4 with TRBJ1-2; D perhaps matches TRBD1 (6 bases). Per germline, CDR1 SGHNT and CDR2 YYREEE (reference sequence). This CDR3 contains 17 residues. The V and J ends lost 9 bases and 4 bases respectively, with 28 bases between them. Written as DNA, the CDR3 is TGTGCCACCGCCGACGACAGGCTTGATCCCGTCCGCTATGGCTACACCTTC. It encodes CATADDRLDPVRYGYTF.

The rearrangement joins TRBV28 to TRBJ1-5, with no clear D. Germline lookup yields CDR1 MDHEN and CDR2 SYDVKM. The CDR3 is 12 residues long. V dropped 5 bases and J dropped 11 bases, with 13 bases sitting between them. The CDR3 region is CASSQWARTQHF. In nucleotides, the CDR3 is TGTGCCAGCAGTCAATGGGCGCGGACCCAGCATTTT.

In DNA, the CDR3 is TGTGCCAGCAGACTCGACAGGGGAGGGTTTGAAAAACTGTTTTTT. Its protein is CASRLDRGGFEKLFF. The chain has TRBV2 and TRBJ1-4; 8 positions match TRBD1. The CDR3 has 15 residues. Germline CDR1 SNHLY, CDR2 FYNNEI. The J segment lost 7 bases and the V segment lost 6 bases, leaving 10 bases of the junction unmatched.

The chain combines TRBV5-1 with TRBJ1-2; D is perhaps TRBD1 (6 bases). The V gene's germline CDR1 is SGHRS and CDR2 YFSETQ. The CDR3 spans 14 residues. The germline V and J ends were trimmed by 4 bases and 5 bases, with 15 bases remaining between them. Written as DNA, the CDR3 is TGCGCCAGCAGCCTGACCGGGACATCTTATGGCTACACCTTC. It is translated as CASSLTGTSYGYTF.

V and J are TRBV7-2 and TRBJ2-3, with D uncertain. CDR1 is SGHTA, CDR2 FQGNSA, per germline. The CDR3 consists of 12 residues. V dropped 5 bases and J dropped 10 bases, with 13 bases sitting between them. In nucleotides, the CDR3 is TGTGCCAGCAGCCCCGGTTTGCGAGCGCAGTATTTT. It yields the protein CASSPGLRAQYF.

The CDR3 nucleotides read TGTGCCTGTCCTAGAGGCGGTAGCTCTGGGGCCAACGTCCTGACTTTC. Translating gives CACPRGGSSGANVLTF. The chain couples TRBV30 to TRBJ2-6; D is ambiguous. CDR3 length: 16 amino acids. The V end was cut by 6 bases, the J end by 0 bases, with 15 bases between. Germline loops: CDR1 GTSNPN, CDR2 SVGIG (reference sequence). The full variable domain, in which reference TRBV30 and TRBJ2-6 provide the parts outside the CDR3, is SQTIHQWPATLVQPVGSPLSLECTVEGTSNPNLYWYRQAAGRGLQLLFYSVGIGQISSEVPQNLSASRPQDRQFILSSKKLLLSDSGFYLCACPRGGSSGANVLTFGAGSRLTVL.

The V gene is TRBV19, the J gene TRBJ2-1; 8 nucleotides agree with TRBD2. Germline values: CDR1 LNHDA, CDR2 SQIVND (reference sequence). With 5 bases clipped from V and 8 bases from J, the junction kept 11 bases outside the gene matches. This CDR3 is 15 amino acids long. The CDR3 spells CASSAPGGARYEQFF. The DNA of the CDR3 is TGTGCCAGTAGTGCCCCGGGGGGGGCAAGATATGAGCAGTTCTTC.

This chain connects TRBV5-4 to TRBJ2-3, with 10 bases identical to TRBD2. The V gene end was trimmed by 2 bases and the J gene end by 3 bases; junction bases not matched to a gene: 6. The CDR3 is 16 amino acids. Looked up from germline, CDR1 is SGHNT and CDR2 is YYREEE (reference sequence). The CDR3 sequence is CASSFTAGGRTDTQYF. The DNA of the CDR3 is TGTGCCAGCAGCTTCACAGCGGGGGGGCGAACAGATACGCAGTATTTT.

This chain connects TRBV6-6 to TRBJ1-6, with D possibly being TRBD1 (5 bases). V was shortened by 5 bases and J by 5 bases, with 7 bases between the two germline ends. Germline V gene sequence: CDR1 MNHNY, CDR2 SVGAGI (reference sequence). The CDR3 runs to 13 residues. CDR3 region: CASSLDNNSPLHF. DNA of the CDR3: TGTGCCAGCAGTCTGGACAATAATTCACCCCTCCACTTT.

The chain employs TRBV6-5 and TRBJ2-7, with D possibly matching TRBD1 (5 bases). V lost 0 bases, J lost 1 base, and 13 bases lay in between. This CDR3 region has 16 residues. Looked up from germline, CDR1 is MNHEY and CDR2 is SVGAGI. DNA of the CDR3: TGTGCCAGCAGTTACTCGGGGCAGGGCCCTTCCTACGAGCAGTACTTC. Its translation: CASSYSGQGPSYEQYF.

This sequence joins TRBV2 and TRBJ2-5; 8 bases agree with TRBD1. With V trimmed by 5 bases and J by 4 bases, 3 bases remained unmatched. This CDR3 has 13 residues. Germline CDR1 is SNHLY and CDR2 is FYNNEI. The CDR3 nucleotides are TGTGCCAGCAGTATCCAGGGGGCAGAGACCCAGTACTTC. Translating gives CASSIQGAETQYF.